This T cell receptor beta chain was identified during a study of T cell changes during pregnancy in multiple sclerosis. Germline V gene lookup returns CDR1 KGHSH and CDR2 LQKENI. This CDR3 spans 14 amino acids. V dropped 3 bases and J dropped 1 base, with 7 bases sitting between them. Repertoires were generated with immunoSEQ multiplex PCR, while TCRdb's copy carries only in-frame clones and drops some. The table includes over 100,000 clones, around 90% detected once. This clonotype originated in a female donor with multiple sclerosis, enrolled in a pregnancy study. The sample consisted of peripheral blood, taken in the third trimester of pregnancy. V usage is TRBV18 and J usage is TRBJ1-5; D remains ambiguous. This CDR3 reads CASSPSRSNQPQHF. Written as DNA, the CDR3 is TGTGCCAGCTCACCGTCCAGGAGCAATCAGCCCCAGCATTTT. Drawing the rest from reference TRBV18 and TRBJ1-5, the complete variable domain is NAGVMQNPRHLVRRRGQEARLRCSPMKGHSHVYWYRQLPEEGLKFMVYLQKENIIDESGMPKERFSAEFPKEGPSILRIQQVVRGDSAAYFCASSPSRSNQPQHFGDGTRLSIL.